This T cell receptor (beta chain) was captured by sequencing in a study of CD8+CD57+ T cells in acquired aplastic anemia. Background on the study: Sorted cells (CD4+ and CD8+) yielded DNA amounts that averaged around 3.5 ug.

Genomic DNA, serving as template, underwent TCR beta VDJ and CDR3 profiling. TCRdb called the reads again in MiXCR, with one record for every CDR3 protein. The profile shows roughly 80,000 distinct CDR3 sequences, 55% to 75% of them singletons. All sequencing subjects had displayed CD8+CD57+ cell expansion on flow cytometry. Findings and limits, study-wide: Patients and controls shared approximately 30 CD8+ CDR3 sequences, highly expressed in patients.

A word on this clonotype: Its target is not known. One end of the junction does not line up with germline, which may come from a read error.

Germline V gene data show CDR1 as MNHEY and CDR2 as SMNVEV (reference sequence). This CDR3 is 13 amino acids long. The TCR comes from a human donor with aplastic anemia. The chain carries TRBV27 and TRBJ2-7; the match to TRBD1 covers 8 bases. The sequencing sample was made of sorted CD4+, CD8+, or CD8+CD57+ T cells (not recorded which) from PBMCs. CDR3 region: CASSLGQAYITEF. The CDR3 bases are TGTGCCAGCAGTTTGGGACAGGCCTACATCACTGAATTC.